One sample yielded the 24 T cell receptor beta chains listed below, sequenced in a study of shared T cell receptors in the human thymus. Profiling relied on immunoSEQ multiplex PCR, and the TCRdb table lists in-frame clones only, not all of them. The sample has more than 550,000 clones; about 89% are singletons. This same sample was also part of a study on human thymus T cells.

Sample: thymocytes. These TCRs come from a boy under two years old with a congenital heart defect.

The chain recombines TRBV6-5 with TRBJ2-1, with 7 bases matching TRBD1. CDR1 is MNHEY and CDR2 is SVGAGI in the germline V gene. This CDR3 spans 15 amino acids. The trim removed 3 bases at V and 1 base at J, leaving 3 bases unmatched. The CDR3 coding sequence is TGTGCCAGCAGTTATGTACAGGGGTCCTACAATGAGCAGTTCTTC. Residues: CASSYVQGSYNEQFF.

The chain joins TRBV6-5 to TRBJ1-3, with D unclear. Germline V lookup: CDR1 MNHEY, CDR2 SVGAGI. CDR3 length: 15 amino acids. V was shortened by 10 bases and J by 0 bases, with 16 bases between the two germline ends. The CDR3 is CATKRGRLSGNTIYF. CDR3 nucleotides: TGTGCCACCAAAAGAGGGCGGCTCTCTGGAAACACCATATATTTT.

The chain couples TRBV9 to TRBJ2-2, with TRBD1 identical over 7 bases. The CDR3 contains 17 residues. V lost 0 bases and J lost 2; bases outside the gene matches: 7. Germline lookup yields CDR1 SGDLS and CDR2 YYNGEE. This CDR3 reads CASSVDRGQTNTGELFF. CDR3 DNA sequence: TGTGCCAGCAGCGTAGATCGGGGACAGACCAACACCGGGGAGCTGTTTTTT.

This chain's CDR3 is CASSVIAGGTQETQYF. Written as DNA, the CDR3 is TGTGCCAGCAGTGTAATAGCGGGAGGGACTCAAGAGACCCAGTACTTC. The genes are TRBV25-1 and TRBJ2-5; 11 bases agree with TRBD2. CDR3 size: 16 residues. V was clipped by 4 bases and J by 2 bases; unmatched bases: 6. From germline, CDR1 is MGHDK and CDR2 SYGVNS. The full variable domain, its missing parts supplied by reference TRBV25-1 and TRBJ2-5, is EADIYQTPRYLVIGTGKKITLECSQTMGHDKMYWYQQDPGMELHLIHYSYGVNSTEKGDLSSESTVSRIRTEHFPLTLESARPSHTSQYLCASSVIAGGTQETQYFGPGTRLLVL.

This clone was seen a few times. CDR3 nucleotides: TGTGCTAGTGGTTCCGATAGAGCGCCGCACGCGAACACCGGGGAGCTGTTTTTT. Protein sequence: CASGSDRAPHANTGELFF. This chain uses TRBV12-5 with TRBJ2-2; D gene unclear. This CDR3 has 18 amino acids. Trimming left V 4 bases short and J 0 bases short, with 18 bases between. Germline V CDR1 and CDR2: LGHNT, FRNRAP.

This sequence joins TRBV6-5 and TRBJ2-7; 11 bases are a match to TRBD1. The CDR3 length is 14 residues. CDR1 and CDR2 (germline): MNHEY, SVGAGI. With V trimmed by 10 bases and J by 5 bases, 10 bases remained unmatched. CDR3 DNA: TGTGCCATAGGTCGCGGGACAGGGGGGAACGAGCAGTACTTC. Translation gives CAIGRGTGGNEQYF.

This clone was counted between two and nine times. The chain uses TRBV6-1 and TRBJ1-5; 7 nucleotides align to TRBD1. With V trimmed by 4 bases and J by 0 bases, 12 bases remained unmatched. The germline V gene has CDR1 MNHNS and CDR2 SASEGT. There are 18 residues in the CDR3. The DNA of the CDR3 is TGTGCCAGCAGTGCCAACCCGGGACAGCCATATAGCAATCAGCCCCAGCATTTT. It yields the protein CASSANPGQPYSNQPQHF.

The CDR3 DNA reads as TGCGCCAGCAGGTACGGGAGTCGGGAGATAAATGAGCAGTTCTTC. Translated, it gives CASRYGSREINEQFF. The chain has TRBV5-1 and TRBJ2-1, with D possibly being TRBD2 (6 bases). Trimming shortened V by 5 bases and J by 7 bases, and 19 bases separated the two germline ends. From germline, CDR1 is SGHRS and CDR2 YFSETQ. This CDR3 region has 15 residues.

The chain employs TRBV18 and TRBJ2-7, with 10 bases lining up with TRBD2. Per the germline V gene, CDR1 is KGHSH and CDR2 is LQKENI. The CDR3 spans 17 residues. V dropped 3 bases and J dropped 0; count of bases not matched to a gene: 8. DNA for the CDR3: TGTGCCAGCTCACCCGCGGGACTAGCGACCAGCTCCTACGAGCAGTACTTC. This gives the protein CASSPAGLATSSYEQYF.

DNA of the CDR3: TGTGCCTGGAGTGTACCCGGGCAGGGCTTCCATCAGCCCCAGCATTTT. As protein: CAWSVPGQGFHQPQHF. The chain couples TRBV30 to TRBJ1-5; perhaps TRBD1 as D (5 bases). CDR1 GTSNPN and CDR2 SVGIG come from the germline V gene (reference sequence). The V end was cut by 0 bases, the J end by 5 bases, with 17 bases between. This CDR3 is built from 16 residues. Based on the CDR3 plus reference TRBV30 and TRBJ1-5, the full variable domain is SQTIHQWPATLVQPVGSPLSLECTVEGTSNPNLYWYRQAAGRGLQLLFYSVGIGQISSEVPQNLSASRPQDRQFILSSKKLLLSDSGFYLCAWSVPGQGFHQPQHFGDGTRLSIL.

The chain carries TRBV28 and TRBJ2-7, with 11 positions matching TRBD2. The CDR3 covers 13 residues. Germline V gene data show CDR1 as MDHEN and CDR2 as SYDVKM. J was trimmed by 3 bases and V by 6 bases; bases with no gene match: 1. The CDR3 DNA sequence: TGTGCCAGCAGGGGGACTAGCGGCTACGAGCAGTACTTC. As protein: CASRGTSGYEQYF.

The CDR3 bases are TGTGCCAGCAGCGGAAGGGGCGACACTGAAGCTTTCTTT. It encodes CASSGRGDTEAFF. This chain connects TRBV9 to TRBJ1-1; D perhaps matches TRBD1 (5 bases). CDR3 length: 13 amino acids. Germline V gene data show CDR1 as SGDLS and CDR2 as YYNGEE. The V end lost 3 bases, the J end lost 3 bases, and 9 bases lay between the germline ends.

This clone has only one observation. The chain has TRBV28 and TRBJ1-5; D gene ambiguous. The V gene's germline CDR1 is MDHEN and CDR2 SYDVKM. The CDR3 covers 13 residues. Trimming cost V 2 bases and J 6 bases, with 8 bases left between them. CDR3 sequence reads: CASSLVSGQPQHF. The CDR3 DNA follows: TGTGCCAGCAGTTTAGTGTCCGGTCAGCCCCAGCATTTT.

This clone turned up a few times. The chain has TRBV25-1 and TRBJ1-3, with 8 bases that match TRBD1. The CDR3 is 18 residues long. V gave up 3 bases and J gave up 0 bases; unmatched junction bases: 10. Germline assignment: CDR1 MGHDK and CDR2 SYGVNS. CDR3 DNA sequence: TGTGCCAGCAGTGAGCGGGACAGGACCTTAAGCTCTGGAAACACCATATATTTT. Protein product: CASSERDRTLSSGNTIYF.

The CDR3 region has the DNA TGCGCCAGCAGCCAAGTCGAGGGAAGGAGTGGGGTTAAGACCGGTGGCTACACCTTC. Its translation: CASSQVEGRSGVKTGGYTF. V is TRBV4-1 and J is TRBJ1-2; D is uncertain. The germline V gene has CDR1 MGHRA and CDR2 YSYEKL. This CDR3 is built from 19 residues. V lost 1 base and J 7 bases, leaving 28 bases between the germline ends.

The chain is built from TRBV13 and TRBJ2-3, with TRBD2 as a possible D gene (5 bases). V was pared by 1 base and J by 9 bases, with 8 bases between. CDR1 is PRHDT, CDR2 FYEKMQ, per germline (reference sequence). The CDR3 runs 12 residues. The CDR3 is CASSLVEETQYF. The DNA for the CDR3 is TGTGCCAGCAGCTTAGTGGAGGAAACGCAGTATTTT.

This chain joins TRBV28 and TRBJ1-2, with D possibly being TRBD1 (5 bases). Trimming removed 2 bases from V and 2 bases from J, with 15 bases in between. Per the germline V gene, CDR1 is MDHEN and CDR2 is SYDVKM. The CDR3 runs 16 residues. CDR3 sequence reads: CASSLIGEGYNYGYTF. In DNA form, the CDR3 reads TGTGCCAGCAGTTTAATCGGGGAGGGGTACAACTATGGCTACACCTTC.

The chain employs TRBV2 and TRBJ2-2; TRBD1 aligns across 8 bases. The CDR3 is 15 amino acids. Germline V gene data show CDR1 as SNHLY and CDR2 as FYNNEI. With V trimmed by 7 bases and J by 7 bases, 11 bases remained unmatched. CDR3 sequence reads: CASTGGQEYDGELFF. The CDR3 bases are TGTGCCAGCACAGGGGGACAGGAATACGACGGGGAGCTGTTTTTT.

A single count supports this clone. The rearrangement links TRBV5-1 to TRBJ1-1; 7 positions match TRBD1. This CDR3 contains 18 residues. The J segment lost 2 bases and the V segment lost 5 bases, leaving 18 bases of the junction unmatched. In germline, CDR1 is SGHRS, CDR2 YFSETQ. Written as DNA, the CDR3 is TGCGCCAGCAGTAGGGAACGAGGGGGCCCACTTCTTAACACTGAAGCTTTCTTT. Translated, it gives CASSRERGGPLLNTEAFF. The full variable domain, with the rest looked up from reference TRBV5-1 and TRBJ1-1, is KAGVTQTPRYLIKTRGQQVTLSCSPISGHRSVSWYQQTPGQGLQFLFEYFSETQRNKGNFPGRFSGRQFSNSRSEMNVSTLELGDSALYLCASSRERGGPLLNTEAFFGQGTRLTVV.

This chain links TRBV6-5 with TRBJ1-2, with D tentatively TRBD1 (6 bases). CDR1 MNHEY and CDR2 SVGAGI come from the germline V gene. The length of the CDR3 is 15 residues. V shed 6 bases and J shed 4 bases, with 18 bases lying between them. In nucleotides, the CDR3 is TGTGCCAGCAGCCAGAGTATTAGGGGGATCTATGGCTACACCTTC. It codes for CASSQSIRGIYGYTF.

The V call is TRBV6-6, the J call TRBJ2-7; 7 bases line up with TRBD1. Germline V gene data show CDR1 as MNHNY and CDR2 as SVGAGI (reference sequence). V was pared by 6 bases and J by 7 bases, with 15 bases of the junction left unmatched. This CDR3 is 15 amino acids long. Written as DNA, the CDR3 is TGTGCCAGCAGGCCGGGGACAGACATTTGGGGGGAGCAGTACTTC. Translating it yields CASRPGTDIWGEQYF.

Points on this clone: One end of the junction is discordant with germline, which a read error may explain. The rearrangement links TRBV25-1 to TRBJ1-1; 11 bases agree with TRBD1. Germline lookup yields CDR1 MGHDK and CDR2 SYGVNS. The length of the CDR3 is 16 residues. The CDR3 loop reads CAGSNGQGAGNTEAFF. The CDR3 region has the DNA TGTGCCGGCAGTAACGGACAGGGGGCCGGGAACACTGAAGCTTTCTTT. The whole variable domain, remainder taken from reference TRBV25-1 and TRBJ1-1, is EADIYQTPRYLVIGTGKKITLECSQTMGHDKMYWYQQDPGMELHLIHYSYGVNSTEKGDLSSESTVSRIRTEHFPLTLESARPSHTSQYLCAGSNGQGAGNTEAFFGQGTRLTVV.

Written as DNA, the CDR3 is TGTGCCAGCCAGCCGCTAGTTAGCACAGATACGCAGTATTTT. Protein product: CASQPLVSTDTQYF. The genes are TRBV5-8 and TRBJ2-3; D uncertain. With 7 bases removed from V and 0 bases from J, the gap between germline ends came to 12 bases. The CDR3 loop spans 14 amino acids. Germline-derived CDR1 and CDR2 are SGHTS and YDEGEE.

V gene TRBV4-3 combines with J gene TRBJ1-6, with a possible D match to TRBD1 (6 bases). Per the germline V gene, CDR1 is LGHNA and CDR2 is YSLEER. The CDR3 is 21 amino acids. The V and J ends lost 0 bases and 9 bases respectively, with 30 bases between them. The CDR3 spells CASSQDPHAPAGARVGSPLHF. The CDR3 DNA follows: TGCGCCAGCAGCCAAGATCCTCACGCCCCGGCAGGGGCTCGCGTGGGTTCACCCCTCCACTTT.